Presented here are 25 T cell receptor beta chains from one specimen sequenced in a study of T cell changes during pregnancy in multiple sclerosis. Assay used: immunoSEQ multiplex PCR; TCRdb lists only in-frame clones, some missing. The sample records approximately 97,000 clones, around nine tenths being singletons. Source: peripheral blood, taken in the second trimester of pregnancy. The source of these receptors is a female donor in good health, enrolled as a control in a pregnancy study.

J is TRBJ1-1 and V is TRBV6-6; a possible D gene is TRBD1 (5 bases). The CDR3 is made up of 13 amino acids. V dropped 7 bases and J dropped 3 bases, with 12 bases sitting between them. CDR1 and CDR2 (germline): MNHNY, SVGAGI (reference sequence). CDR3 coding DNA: TGTGCCAGCAAGGGGTCTTGGGACACTGAAGCTTTCTTT. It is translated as CASKGSWDTEAFF.

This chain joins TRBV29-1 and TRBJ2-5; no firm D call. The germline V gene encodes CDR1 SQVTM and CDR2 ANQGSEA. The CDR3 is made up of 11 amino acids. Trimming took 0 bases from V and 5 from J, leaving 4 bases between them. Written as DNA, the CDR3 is TGCAGCGTTGAAGATCTTGAGACCCAGTACTTC. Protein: CSVEDLETQYF.

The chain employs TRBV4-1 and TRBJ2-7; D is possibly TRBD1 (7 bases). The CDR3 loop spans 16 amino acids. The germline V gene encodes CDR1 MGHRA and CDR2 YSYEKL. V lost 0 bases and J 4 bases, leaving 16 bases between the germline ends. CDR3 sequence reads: CASSQDSTRGAYEQYF. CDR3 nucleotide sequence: TGCGCCAGCAGCCAAGATTCAACCAGGGGGGCTTACGAGCAGTACTTC.

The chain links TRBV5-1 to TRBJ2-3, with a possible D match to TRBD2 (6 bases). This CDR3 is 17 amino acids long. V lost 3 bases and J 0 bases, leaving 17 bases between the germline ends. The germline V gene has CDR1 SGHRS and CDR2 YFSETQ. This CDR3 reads CASSSGVSSRSTDTQYF. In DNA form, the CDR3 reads TGCGCCAGCAGCTCGGGGGTGTCTAGCCGAAGCACAGATACGCAGTATTTT.

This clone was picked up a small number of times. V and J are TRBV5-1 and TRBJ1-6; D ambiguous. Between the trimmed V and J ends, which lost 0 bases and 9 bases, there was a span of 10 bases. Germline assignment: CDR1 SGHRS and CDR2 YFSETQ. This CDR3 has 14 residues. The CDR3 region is CASSLGGGGSPLHF. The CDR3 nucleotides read TGCGCCAGCAGCTTGGGGGGAGGTGGTTCACCCCTCCACTTT.

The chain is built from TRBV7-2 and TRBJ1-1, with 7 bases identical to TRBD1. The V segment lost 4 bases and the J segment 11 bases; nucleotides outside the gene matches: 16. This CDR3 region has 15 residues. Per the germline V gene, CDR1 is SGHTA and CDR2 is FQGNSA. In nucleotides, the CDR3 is TGTGCCAGCAGCTCCGAAAACACTTCGGGCAGGGGGGCTTTCTTT. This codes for CASSSENTSGRGAFF.

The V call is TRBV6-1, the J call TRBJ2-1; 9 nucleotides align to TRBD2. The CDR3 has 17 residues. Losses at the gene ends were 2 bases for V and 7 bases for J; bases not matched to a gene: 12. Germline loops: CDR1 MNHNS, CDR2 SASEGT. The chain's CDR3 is CASSERWAGGPRNEQFF. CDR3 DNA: TGTGCCAGCAGTGAACGGTGGGCGGGGGGGCCTCGGAATGAGCAGTTCTTC.

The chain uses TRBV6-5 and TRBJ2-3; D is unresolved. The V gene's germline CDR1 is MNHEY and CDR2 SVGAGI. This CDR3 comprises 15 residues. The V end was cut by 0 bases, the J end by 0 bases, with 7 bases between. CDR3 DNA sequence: TGTGCCAGCAGTTACTCGATCCGGAGCACAGATACGCAGTATTTT. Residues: CASSYSIRSTDTQYF.

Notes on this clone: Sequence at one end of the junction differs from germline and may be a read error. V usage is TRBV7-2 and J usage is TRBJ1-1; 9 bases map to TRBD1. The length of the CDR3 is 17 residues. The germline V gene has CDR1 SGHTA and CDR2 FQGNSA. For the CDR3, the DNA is TGTGCCAGCACCTTAACCCCAACAGGGGGCTTGAACACTGAAGCTTTCTTT. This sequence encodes CASTLTPTGGLNTEAFF. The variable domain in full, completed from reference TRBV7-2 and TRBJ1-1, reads GAGVSQSPSNKVTEKGKDVELRCDPISGHTALYWYRQSLGQGLEFLIYFQGNSAPDKSGLPSDRFSAERTGGSVSTLTIQRTQQEDSAVYLCASTLTPTGGLNTEAFFGQGTRLTVV.

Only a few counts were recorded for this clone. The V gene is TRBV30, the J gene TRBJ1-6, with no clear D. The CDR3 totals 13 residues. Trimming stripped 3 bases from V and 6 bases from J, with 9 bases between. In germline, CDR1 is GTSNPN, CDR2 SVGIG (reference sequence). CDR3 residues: CAWRAGFNSPLHF. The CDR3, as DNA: TGTGCCTGGAGGGCCGGGTTTAATTCACCCCTCCACTTT. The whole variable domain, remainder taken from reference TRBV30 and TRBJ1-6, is SQTIHQWPATLVQPVGSPLSLECTVEGTSNPNLYWYRQAAGRGLQLLFYSVGIGQISSEVPQNLSASRPQDRQFILSSKKLLLSDSGFYLCAWRAGFNSPLHFGNGTRLTVT.

The CDR3 bases are TGTGCCAGCAGCCGTTCGGACAGGGGTGGTATCACTGAAGCTTTCTTT. It specifies CASSRSDRGGITEAFF. The chain carries TRBV5-8 and TRBJ1-1; 9 nucleotides match TRBD1. V was pared by 4 bases and J by 4 bases, with 11 bases of the junction left unmatched. The CDR3 loop spans 16 amino acids. Looked up from germline, CDR1 is SGHTS and CDR2 is YDEGEE. The full variable domain, completed using reference TRBV5-8 and TRBJ1-1, is EAGVTQSPTHLIKTRGQQATLRCSPISGHTSVYWYQQALGLGLQFLLWYDEGEERNRGNFPPRFSGRQFPNYSSELNVNALELEDSALYLCASSRSDRGGITEAFFGQGTRLTVV.

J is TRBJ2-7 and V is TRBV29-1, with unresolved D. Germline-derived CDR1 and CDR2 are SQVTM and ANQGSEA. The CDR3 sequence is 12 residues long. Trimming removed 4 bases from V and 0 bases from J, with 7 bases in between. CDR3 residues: CSVAVTSYEQYF. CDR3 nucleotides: TGCAGCGTTGCGGTCACCTCCTACGAGCAGTACTTC.

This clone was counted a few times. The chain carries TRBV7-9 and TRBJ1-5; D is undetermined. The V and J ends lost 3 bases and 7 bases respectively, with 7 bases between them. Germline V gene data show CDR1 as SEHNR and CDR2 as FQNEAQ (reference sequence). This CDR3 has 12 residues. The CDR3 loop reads CASSFGGQPQHF. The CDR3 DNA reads TGTGCCAGCAGCTTTGGAGGCCAGCCCCAGCATTTT.

The CDR3 DNA reads TGCGCCAGCAGCCAAATACAGAGAGAAAAACTGTTTTTT. Protein sequence: CASSQIQREKLFF. The chain couples TRBV4-1 to TRBJ1-4, with unresolved D. The V and J ends lost 2 bases and 8 bases respectively, with 9 bases between them. Germline values: CDR1 MGHRA, CDR2 YSYEKL. This CDR3 is built from 13 residues.

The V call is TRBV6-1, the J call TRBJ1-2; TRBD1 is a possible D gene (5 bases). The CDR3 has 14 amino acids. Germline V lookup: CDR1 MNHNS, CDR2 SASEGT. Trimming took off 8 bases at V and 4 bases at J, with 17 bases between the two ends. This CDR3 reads CASFLLGRGYGYTF. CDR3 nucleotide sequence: TGTGCCAGCTTTCTGCTGGGGCGCGGCTATGGCTACACCTTC.

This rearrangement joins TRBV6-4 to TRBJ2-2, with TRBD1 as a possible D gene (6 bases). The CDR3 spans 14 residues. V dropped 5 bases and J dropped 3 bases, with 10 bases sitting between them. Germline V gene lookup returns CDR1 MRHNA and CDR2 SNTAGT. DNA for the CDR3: TGTGCCAGCAGTCAGGGGACGGACACCGGGGAGCTGTTTTTT. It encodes CASSQGTDTGELFF.

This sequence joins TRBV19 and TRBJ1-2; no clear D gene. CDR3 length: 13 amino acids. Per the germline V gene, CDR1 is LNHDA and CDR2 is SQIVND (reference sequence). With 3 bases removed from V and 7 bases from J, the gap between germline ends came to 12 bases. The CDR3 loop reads CASSIASVIGYTF. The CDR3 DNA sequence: TGTGCCAGTAGTATCGCGTCGGTAATTGGCTACACCTTC.

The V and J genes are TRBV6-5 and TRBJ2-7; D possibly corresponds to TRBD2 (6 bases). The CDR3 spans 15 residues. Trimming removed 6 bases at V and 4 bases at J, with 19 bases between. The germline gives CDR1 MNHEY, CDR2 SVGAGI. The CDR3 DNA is TGTGCCAGCAGCTATCCTACCGGTGGGAGGTACGAGCAGTACTTC. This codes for CASSYPTGGRYEQYF.

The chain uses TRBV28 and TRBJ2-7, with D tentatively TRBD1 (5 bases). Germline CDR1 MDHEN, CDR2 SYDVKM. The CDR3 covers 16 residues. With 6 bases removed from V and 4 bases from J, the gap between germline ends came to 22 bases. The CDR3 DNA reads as TGTGCCAGCAGCCAACCCGGTGGGGCCAGGCCGTACGAGCAGTACTTC. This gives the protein CASSQPGGARPYEQYF.

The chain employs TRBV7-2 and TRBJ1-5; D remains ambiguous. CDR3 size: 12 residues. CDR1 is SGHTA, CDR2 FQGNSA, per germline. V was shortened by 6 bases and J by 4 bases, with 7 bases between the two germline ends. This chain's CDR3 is CASSVLNQPQHF. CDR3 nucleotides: TGTGCCAGCAGTGTTTTAAATCAGCCCCAGCATTTT.

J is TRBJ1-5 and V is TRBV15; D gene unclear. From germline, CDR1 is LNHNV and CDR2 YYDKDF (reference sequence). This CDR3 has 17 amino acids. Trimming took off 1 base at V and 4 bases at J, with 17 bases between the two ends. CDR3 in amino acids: CATSRAGMDYPNQPQHF. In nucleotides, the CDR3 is TGTGCCACCAGCAGAGCTGGAATGGACTACCCTAATCAGCCCCAGCATTTT.

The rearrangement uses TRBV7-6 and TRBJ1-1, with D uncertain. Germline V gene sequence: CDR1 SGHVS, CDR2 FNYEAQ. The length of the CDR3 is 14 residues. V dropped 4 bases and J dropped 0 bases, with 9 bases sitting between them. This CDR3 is CASSSPEMNTEAFF. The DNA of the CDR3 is TGTGCCAGCAGCTCCCCGGAGATGAACACTGAAGCTTTCTTT. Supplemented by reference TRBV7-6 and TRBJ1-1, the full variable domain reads GAGVSQSPRYKVTKRGQDVALRCDPISGHVSLYWYRQALGQGPEFLTYFNYEAQQDKSGLPNDRFSAERPEGSISTLTIQRTEQRDSAMYRCASSSPEMNTEAFFGQGTRLTVV.

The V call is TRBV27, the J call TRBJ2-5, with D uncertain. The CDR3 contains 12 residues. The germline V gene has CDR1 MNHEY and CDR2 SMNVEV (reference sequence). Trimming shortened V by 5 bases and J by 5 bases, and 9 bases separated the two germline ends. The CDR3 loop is CASSPSPETQYF. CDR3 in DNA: TGTGCCAGCAGTCCCTCTCCGGAGACCCAGTACTTC.

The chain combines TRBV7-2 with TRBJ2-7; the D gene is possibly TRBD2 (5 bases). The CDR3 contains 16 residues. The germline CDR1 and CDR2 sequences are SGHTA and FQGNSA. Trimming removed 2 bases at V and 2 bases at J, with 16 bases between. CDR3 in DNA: TGTGCCAGCAGCTTACCCCCCGGAGCCGGGACCTACGAGCAGTACTTC. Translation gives CASSLPPGAGTYEQYF.

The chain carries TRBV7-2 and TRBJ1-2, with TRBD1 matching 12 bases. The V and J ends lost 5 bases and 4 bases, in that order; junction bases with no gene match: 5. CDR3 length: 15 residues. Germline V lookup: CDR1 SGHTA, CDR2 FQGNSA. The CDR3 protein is CASSPGTGGVYGYTF. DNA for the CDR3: TGTGCCAGCAGCCCCGGGACAGGGGGCGTCTATGGCTACACCTTC.